Shown below are 6 T cell receptor beta chains from a single sample sequenced in a study of T cell clonality in common variable immunodeficiency. Assay: immunoSEQ multiplex PCR; the TCRdb copy retains only in-frame clones and omits some. Recorded here are 40,000 to 65,000 clones, none singletons. The sample taken for sequencing was peripheral blood mononuclear cells. The receptors were gathered from a person aged 18-70 years in good health.

This clone was seen at least ten times. The read ends 3 residues early relative to the CDR3; the germline J gene fills the gap. V is TRBV19 and J is TRBJ2-2; the match to TRBD2 covers 10 bases. This CDR3 comprises 17 residues. The V segment lost 7 bases and the J segment 1 base; nucleotides outside the gene matches: 9. Germline V gene data show CDR1 as LNHDA and CDR2 as SQIVND (reference sequence). Partial CDR3 DNA: TGTGCCAGTATCGGGCTAGCGGGAGTTATGAACACCGGGGAG. Translation gives CASIGLAGVMNTGE. The CDR3 reads in full as CASIGLAGVMNTGELFF.

Ten or more counts support this clone. The sequenced CDR3 bases are TGTGCCTGGAGTCCGGGACAGGGGTTCGCCGGGGAG. This sequence encodes CAWSPGQGFAGE. The whole CDR3 protein is CAWSPGQGFAGELFF. The chain links TRBV30 to TRBJ2-2, with 10 nucleotides matching TRBD1. The read gets to within 3 residues of the CDR3 end, and the germline J gene fills in the rest. Germline CDR1 reads GTSNPN; CDR2 reads SVGIG (reference sequence). V shed 2 bases and J 6 bases; nucleotides not matched to a gene: 6. The CDR3 sequence is 15 residues long.

This clone was counted at least ten times. CDR3 sequence reads: CASTFMGRNNEKLFF. The covered CDR3 bases are TGTGCCAGCACATTTATGGGCCGAAATAATGAAAAA. This sequence joins TRBV5-6 and TRBJ1-4; no clear D gene. The CDR3 is cut off 3 residues early in the read; its end comes from the germline J gene. Trimming left V 6 bases short and J 4 bases short, with 16 bases between. The germline V gene encodes CDR1 SGHDT and CDR2 YYEEEE. The CDR3 covers 15 residues.

A note on this clone: The read terminates 3 residues ahead of where the CDR3 ends, so the germline J gene completes it. The gene calls are TRBV18 and TRBJ1-6; 7 bases align to TRBD1. This CDR3 spans 16 amino acids. With 3 bases clipped from V and 5 bases from J, the junction kept 7 bases outside the gene matches. Germline V gene lookup returns CDR1 KGHSH and CDR2 LQKENI. CDR3: CASSPYRGRDNSPLHF. The CDR3 bases that were read are TGTGCCAGCTCACCGTACAGGGGACGGGATAATTCACCC.

The DNA read from the CDR3 is TGTGCCAGCAGCCAACATTACGAC. Translating gives CASSQHYD. The complete CDR3 sequence is CASSQHYDYTF. V gene TRBV11-3 combines with J gene TRBJ1-2; D remains unclear. The read stops 3 residues short of the end of the CDR3; the missing end is completed from the germline J gene. The CDR3 is 11 amino acids. Germline V gene lookup returns CDR1 SGHNT and CDR2 YENEEA.

This clone was counted at least ten times. The read terminates 3 residues before the CDR3 end, so the remaining end is supplied by the germline J gene. The chain uses TRBV10-3 and TRBJ1-1; D may be TRBD1 (5 bases). The CDR3 totals 15 residues. V lost 4 bases, J lost 4 bases, and 16 bases lay in between. Germline CDR1 reads ENHRY; CDR2 reads SYGVKD. CDR3: CAISGLGGRGTEAFF. The sequenced CDR3 bases are TGTGCCATCAGTGGGCTCGGAGGGAGGGGCACTGAA.